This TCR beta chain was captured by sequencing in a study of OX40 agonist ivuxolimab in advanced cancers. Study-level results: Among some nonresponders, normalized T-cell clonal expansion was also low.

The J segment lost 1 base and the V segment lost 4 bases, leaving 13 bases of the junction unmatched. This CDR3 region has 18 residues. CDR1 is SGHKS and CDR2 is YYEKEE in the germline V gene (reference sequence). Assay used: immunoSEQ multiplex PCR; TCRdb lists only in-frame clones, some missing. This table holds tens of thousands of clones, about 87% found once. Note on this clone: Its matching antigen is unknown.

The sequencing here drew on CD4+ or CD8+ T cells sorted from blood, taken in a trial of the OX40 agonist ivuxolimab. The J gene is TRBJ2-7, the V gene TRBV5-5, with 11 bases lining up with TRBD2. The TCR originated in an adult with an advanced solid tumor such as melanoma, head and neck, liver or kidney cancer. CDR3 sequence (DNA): TGTGCCAGCAGCCTGGTTTTCGGGACTAGCGGATTTTCCTACGAGCAGTACTTC. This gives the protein CASSLVFGTSGFSYEQYF.